Listed here are 19 T cell receptor beta chains from one sample, sequenced in a study of post-analysis software for immune sequencing data. Study-wide findings and caveats: There were five TRBV segments more frequent in patients than controls, and TRBV5-6, TRBV5-1 and TRBV20-1 were among them.

For these receptors, no antigen is known. Presence of unique molecular identifiers characterized the TCR beta cDNA libraries. TCRdb used MiXCR to reprocess the PCR reads, holding one entry per CDR3 protein. Of roughly 800,000 distinct CDR3 sequences listed, roughly 50% are singletons. The sample taken for sequencing was blood. The receptor source for this set is a girl between 5 and 17 years old with multiple sclerosis.

The rearrangement links TRBV4-1 to TRBJ1-1, with D perhaps matching TRBD1 (6 bases). The CDR3 length is 12 residues. Germline CDR1 is MGHRA and CDR2 is YSYEKL. Between the trimmed V and J ends, which lost 4 bases and 7 bases, there was a span of 10 bases. In nucleotides, the CDR3 is TGCGCCAGCAGCCGGGACACGGATGAAGCTTTCTTT. Its protein is CASSRDTDEAFF.

CDR3 region: CASSEQSYEQYF. Here the CDR3 DNA reads TGTGCCAGCAGTGAACAGTCCTACGAGCAGTACTTC. The rearrangement uses TRBV25-1 and TRBJ2-7; D remains ambiguous. This CDR3 is built from 12 residues. V lost 2 bases and J lost 1, with 3 bases in between. In germline, CDR1 is MGHDK, CDR2 SYGVNS.

The chain has TRBV6-6 and TRBJ2-3, with 15 bases that match TRBD2. V lost 6 bases, J lost 4 bases, and 5 bases stayed unmatched. The CDR3 spans 16 residues. Germline V gives CDR1 MNHNY, CDR2 SVGAGI (reference sequence). CDR3 residues: CASSGGLAGGSDTQYF. The CDR3 bases are TGTGCCAGCAGCGGAGGACTAGCGGGAGGGTCAGATACGCAGTATTTT.

About this clonotype: Sequence at one end of the junction differs from germline and may be a read error. This rearrangement joins TRBV20-1 to TRBJ2-3; 12 bases align to TRBD2. The germline V gene encodes CDR1 DFQATT and CDR2 SNEGSKA (reference sequence). The CDR3 spans 16 residues. The CDR3 region has the DNA TGCAGTGCTACCCACGGACTAGCGGGGAGCACGGATACGCAGTATTTT. Protein product: CSATHGLAGSTDTQYF.

The V call is TRBV29-1, the J call TRBJ1-2; TRBD1 is a possible D gene (6 bases). Trimming removed 7 bases at V and 1 base at J, with 16 bases between. Germline V gives CDR1 SQVTM, CDR2 ANQGSEA. The CDR3 covers 14 residues. The CDR3 spells CSAREDSYNYGYTF. As DNA, the CDR3 is TGCAGCGCGAGGGAGGACAGCTATAACTATGGCTACACCTTC.

The chain uses TRBV4-2 and TRBJ1-2; no clear D gene. V lost 7 bases and J lost 7, with 16 bases in between. The CDR3 loop spans 13 amino acids. CDR1 LGHNA and CDR2 YNFKEQ come from the germline V gene. CDR3 bases: TGTGCCAGCATCGATACCTCGACGGGTGGCTACACCTTC. This encodes CASIDTSTGGYTF.

This clonotype was seen once. The rearrangement uses TRBV2 and TRBJ2-6; 10 nucleotides line up with TRBD1. The CDR3 is 15 residues long. CDR1 is SNHLY and CDR2 is FYNNEI in the germline V gene. After removal of 5 bases from V and 7 bases from J, the junction contained 5 bases not matched to a gene. The chain's CDR3 is CASSRDRGNANVLTF. CDR3 DNA: TGTGCCAGCAGTCGGGACAGGGGAAACGCCAACGTCCTGACTTTC.

Details on this clonotype: No conserved phenylalanine or tryptophan ends this CDR3, so it is likely a read error. J is TRBJ1-6 and V is TRBV6-5; 7 bases are shared with TRBD1. The CDR3 contains 14 residues. From germline, CDR1 is MNHEY and CDR2 SVGAGI. CDR3 in DNA: TGTGTCAGCAACCCAAGGGGGCAGAATTCACCCCTCCACTGT. Encoded protein: CVSNPRGQNSPLHC.

J is TRBJ2-5 and V is TRBV24-1; tentatively, D is TRBD2 (6 bases). CDR1 and CDR2 (germline): KGHDR, SFDVKD. The CDR3 is 15 amino acids. V was pared by 6 bases and J by 4 bases, with 17 bases between. Written as DNA, the CDR3 is TGTGCCACCAGTCCCGGGACTGGCGGGGTAGAGACCCAGTACTTC. This gives the protein CATSPGTGGVETQYF.

The table lists this clonotype with a few counts. The rearrangement uses TRBV20-1 and TRBJ2-7, with D uncertain. This CDR3 spans 12 amino acids. Trimming cost V 0 bases and J 3 bases, with 6 bases left between them. Germline loops: CDR1 DFQATT, CDR2 SNEGSKA (reference sequence). Written as DNA, the CDR3 is TGCAGTGCTAGAGACCACCGCTACGAGCAGTACTTC. The encoded protein is CSARDHRYEQYF.

The CDR3 region is CASSQDDRIRGGLPEAFF. In nucleotides, the CDR3 is TGTGCCAGCAGCCAAGATGATCGTATCAGGGGGGGTCTCCCTGAAGCTTTCTTT. This sequence joins TRBV4-2 and TRBJ1-1; 7 nucleotides align to TRBD1. The germline V gene encodes CDR1 LGHNA and CDR2 YNFKEQ. The CDR3 covers 18 residues. Germline trimming cut 0 bases from V and 6 bases from J; bases unmatched to any gene: 16.

This clonotype was seen a handful of times. The rearrangement uses TRBV5-1 and TRBJ2-7; D perhaps matches TRBD2 (5 bases). Germline assignment: CDR1 SGHRS and CDR2 YFSETQ. The V gene lost 0 bases and the J gene lost 6 bases, with 16 bases spanning the gap. CDR3 length: 15 residues. CDR3 in DNA: TGCGCCAGCAGCTTGGTCGTCGGGAAAGAGGGCGAGCAGTACTTC. It encodes CASSLVVGKEGEQYF.

This clonotype appeared once. The chain combines TRBV9 with TRBJ2-1; D could derive from TRBD1 or TRBD2 (6 bases each). The CDR3 consists of 15 residues. Trimming shortened V by 0 bases and J by 4 bases, and 11 bases separated the two germline ends. Germline values: CDR1 SGDLS, CDR2 YYNGEE. CDR3 sequence reads: CASSVGEDRYNEQFF. In nucleotides, the CDR3 is TGTGCCAGCAGCGTAGGGGAGGACAGATACAATGAGCAGTTCTTC.

The chain has TRBV5-1 and TRBJ2-5; D remains unclear. Deletions cut 6 bases from V and 3 bases from J, with 6 bases between. Germline V gene sequence: CDR1 SGHRS, CDR2 YFSETQ. The CDR3 sequence is 11 residues long. The CDR3 is CASNQEETQYF. Here the CDR3 DNA reads TGCGCCAGCAACCAGGAAGAGACCCAGTACTTC.

This clonotype showed up just a few times. The chain joins TRBV9 to TRBJ1-6; TRBD1 might be the D (6 bases). V was clipped by 1 base and J by 7 bases, with 12 bases between them. The CDR3 contains 15 residues. CDR1 and CDR2 from the germline V gene are SGDLS and YYNGEE. CDR3 nucleotide sequence: TGTGCCAGCAGCGTACGGGGGCAGGGGAATTCACCCCTCCACTTT. Its protein is CASSVRGQGNSPLHF.

V gene TRBV28 combines with J gene TRBJ2-7; 7 nucleotides agree with TRBD2. CDR1 and CDR2 (germline): MDHEN, SYDVKM. V trimming: 4 bases; J trimming: 2 bases; junction bases outside the gene matches: 5. The CDR3 extends over 14 amino acids. The CDR3 sequence is CASSSGTKAYEQYF. DNA of the CDR3: TGTGCCAGCAGTTCCGGGACTAAGGCCTACGAGCAGTACTTC.

This clonotype was observed a few times. The gene calls are TRBV7-3 and TRBJ2-3; possibly TRBD1 for D (6 bases). V was pared by 5 bases and J by 4 bases, with 10 bases between. Per germline, CDR1 SGHTA and CDR2 FQGTGA. The CDR3 contains 13 residues. The CDR3 protein is CASSETGPDTQYF. The CDR3 DNA reads TGTGCCAGCAGCGAAACAGGGCCAGATACGCAGTATTTT.

The chain employs TRBV13 and TRBJ2-3; D tentatively reads TRBD1 or TRBD2 (5 bases each). Trimming stripped 2 bases from V and 2 bases from J, with 14 bases between. CDR1 and CDR2 (germline): PRHDT, FYEKMQ (reference sequence). CDR3 size: 16 residues. The CDR3 coding sequence is TGTGCCAGCAGCTTAAGGCGCCGGGGCTTCACAGATACGCAGTATTTT. It encodes CASSLRRRGFTDTQYF.

This clonotype was picked up a small number of times. The chain has TRBV10-3 and TRBJ2-3; D not certain. This CDR3 contains 13 residues. Looked up from germline, CDR1 is ENHRY and CDR2 is SYGVKD. The ends were cut back, 10 bases at V and 0 bases at J, with 11 bases in the middle. CDR3 nucleotides: TGTGCCACCAAACCTCTTAGCACAGATACGCAGTATTTT. This sequence encodes CATKPLSTDTQYF.